One sample yielded the 15 T cell receptor beta chains listed below, sequenced in a study of OX40 agonist ivuxolimab in advanced cancers. Libraries were prepared by immunoSEQ multiplex PCR; TCRdb keeps only in-frame clonotypes and omits some of them. The sample contains about 56,000 clones, 82% of which appear only once. Sequenced here: CD4+ or CD8+ T cells sorted from blood, sampled in a trial of the OX40 agonist ivuxolimab. The receptors derive from an adult with an advanced solid tumor such as melanoma, head and neck, liver or kidney cancer.

The chain recombines TRBV7-2 with TRBJ1-2; tentatively, D is TRBD1 (5 bases). Trimming removed 1 base from V and 8 bases from J, with 14 bases in between. This CDR3 spans 14 amino acids. Germline V CDR1 and CDR2: SGHTA, FQGNSA. CDR3 sequence: CASSLGGSTRGYTF. The CDR3 DNA follows: TGTGCCAGCAGCTTAGGGGGGTCGACCAGGGGCTACACCTTC.

The chain links TRBV7-8 to TRBJ1-5; 9 nucleotides match TRBD1. V dropped 5 bases and J dropped 1; count of bases not matched to a gene: 9. CDR1 is SGHVS and CDR2 is FQNEAQ in the germline V gene. The CDR3 spans 17 residues. CDR3 loop: CASSRNPQGASNQPQHF. The CDR3 DNA reads TGTGCCAGCAGCCGTAATCCACAGGGGGCGAGCAATCAGCCCCAGCATTTT.

The rearrangement uses TRBV5-8 and TRBJ2-5; TRBD2 matches 15 bases. The CDR3 extends over 15 amino acids. Germline V CDR1 and CDR2: SGHTS, YDEGEE. With V trimmed by 5 bases and J by 3 bases, 2 bases remained unmatched. This chain's CDR3 is CASSRTSGGEETQYF. As DNA, the CDR3 is TGTGCCAGCAGTCGGACTAGCGGGGGGGAAGAGACCCAGTACTTC. The variable domain in full, completed from reference TRBV5-8 and TRBJ2-5, reads EAGVTQSPTHLIKTRGQQATLRCSPISGHTSVYWYQQALGLGLQFLLWYDEGEERNRGNFPPRFSGRQFPNYSSELNVNALELEDSALYLCASSRTSGGEETQYFGPGTRLLVL.

This chain uses TRBV28 with TRBJ1-1; D is unresolved. V was trimmed by 1 base and J by 8 bases, leaving 8 bases between them. This CDR3 comprises 12 residues. CDR1 and CDR2 from the germline V gene are MDHEN and SYDVKM. CDR3 nucleotides: TGTGCCAGCAGTTTATCAGAACGCGAAGCTTTCTTT. Its protein is CASSLSEREAFF.

This sequence joins TRBV5-1 and TRBJ1-5; TRBD1 is a possible D gene (5 bases). Trimming stripped 4 bases from V and 0 bases from J, with 14 bases between. Germline CDR1 and CDR2: SGHRS and YFSETQ. The CDR3 length is 16 residues. CDR3 coding DNA: TGCGCCAGCAGCCCCGGATGGGGGGGTAGCAATCAGCCCCAGCATTTT. It is translated as CASSPGWGGSNQPQHF.

The V and J genes are TRBV6-5 and TRBJ2-4; TRBD1 aligns across 9 bases. Trimming took 4 bases from V and 10 from J; bases not matched to a gene: 5. Germline-derived CDR1 and CDR2 are MNHEY and SVGAGI. This CDR3 has 13 amino acids. The CDR3 region is CASSLTGGGIQYF. The CDR3 DNA reads as TGTGCCAGCAGTTTGACAGGGGGAGGAATTCAGTACTTC.

This clone was detected once. This rearrangement joins TRBV28 to TRBJ2-2; the match to TRBD1 covers 9 bases. Germline V gives CDR1 MDHEN, CDR2 SYDVKM. The CDR3 has 16 residues. V was clipped by 6 bases and J by 4 bases; unmatched bases: 9. CDR3 coding DNA: TGTGCCAGCAGACAACACAGGGGGCTTAGCACCGGGGAGCTGTTTTTT. Amino acid sequence: CASRQHRGLSTGELFF. Full variable domain (missing parts from reference TRBV28 and TRBJ2-2): DVKVTQSSRYLVKRTGEKVFLECVQDMDHENMFWYRQDPGLGLRLIYFSYDVKMKEKGDIPEGYSVSREKKERFSLILESASTNQTSMYLCASRQHRGLSTGELFFGEGSRLTVL.

The chain links TRBV18 to TRBJ2-3; TRBD2 aligns across 13 bases. The CDR3 covers 15 residues. V dropped 8 bases and J dropped 3; count of bases not matched to a gene: 5. Germline V CDR1 and CDR2: KGHSH, LQKENI. CDR3 residues: CASQTSGRYTDTQYF. In DNA form, the CDR3 reads TGTGCCAGCCAGACTAGCGGGAGGTATACAGATACGCAGTATTTT.

This sequence joins TRBV5-1 and TRBJ2-7, with a possible D match to TRBD2 (5 bases). With 0 bases removed from V and 2 bases from J, the gap between germline ends came to 15 bases. The germline gives CDR1 SGHRS, CDR2 YFSETQ. This CDR3 spans 16 amino acids. CDR3 sequence reads: CASSLALGVGAYEQYF. DNA of the CDR3: TGCGCCAGCAGCTTGGCCCTCGGGGTCGGGGCCTACGAGCAGTACTTC.

This clone was detected only a few times. The chain employs TRBV30 and TRBJ2-1; perhaps TRBD1 as D (5 bases). CDR3 length equals 13 residues. V was pared by 2 bases and J by 4 bases, with 9 bases between. Germline V CDR1 and CDR2: GTSNPN, SVGIG (reference sequence). This CDR3 is CAWSSDIYNEQFF. The DNA for the CDR3 is TGTGCCTGGAGTTCGGACATATACAATGAGCAGTTCTTC.

V gene TRBV5-1 combines with J gene TRBJ1-1, with D unresolved. The CDR3 loop spans 13 amino acids. Between the trimmed V and J ends, which lost 5 bases and 0 bases, there was a span of 8 bases. Germline lookup yields CDR1 SGHRS and CDR2 YFSETQ. CDR3 protein: CASRSILNTEAFF. The DNA of the CDR3 is TGCGCCAGCAGATCGATCCTGAACACTGAAGCTTTCTTT.

The genes are TRBV7-8 and TRBJ2-5, with 9 bases fitting TRBD2. CDR1 SGHVS and CDR2 FQNEAQ come from the germline V gene. The CDR3 runs to 16 residues. V was pared by 2 bases and J by 5 bases, with 9 bases of the junction left unmatched. Written as DNA, the CDR3 is TGTGCCAGCAGCTTAAACATAGCGGGGGTGGGGGAGACCCAGTACTTC. Translation: CASSLNIAGVGETQYF.

The J gene is TRBJ1-1, the V gene TRBV5-4; D is uncertain. With 5 bases removed from V and 4 bases from J, the gap between germline ends came to 15 bases. The CDR3 spans 14 residues. From germline, CDR1 is SGHNT and CDR2 YYREEE (reference sequence). CDR3 protein: CASRPDISPTEAFF. The CDR3 DNA is TGTGCCAGCAGACCCGACATTTCCCCCACTGAAGCTTTCTTT.

The genes are TRBV5-6 and TRBJ2-3, with 13 bases matching TRBD2. With V trimmed by 4 bases and J by 3 bases, 14 bases remained unmatched. The germline V gene encodes CDR1 SGHDT and CDR2 YYEEEE. The CDR3 totals 19 residues. DNA of the CDR3: TGTGCCAGCAGCCCGGGACTAGCGGGATCAGGGGAGGGAACAGATACGCAGTATTTT. Translated: CASSPGLAGSGEGTDTQYF.

This chain links TRBV19 with TRBJ1-5; 10 bases are a match to TRBD1. V dropped 6 bases and J dropped 3; count of bases not matched to a gene: 8. CDR1 and CDR2 (germline): LNHDA, SQIVND (reference sequence). The CDR3 spans 16 residues. The CDR3: CASSRDRGNPNQPQHF. As DNA, the CDR3 is TGTGCCAGTAGCCGGGACAGGGGAAACCCCAATCAGCCCCAGCATTTT.